The present T cell receptor beta chain was sequenced within a study of cytomegalovirus exposure and HLA in healthy donors. Regarding the study as a whole: For cytomegalovirus status, the classifier reportedly gave diagnoses with high specificity and sensitivity. TCR beta sequences numbering roughly 16,000 were associated with HLA alleles at 0.05 false discovery rate in a later analysis. Several of the most significant clusters appeared linked to common viral pathogens, based on a later analysis.

Turning to this clone: Its cognate antigen is unknown.

This PCR relied on a set of 60 Vbeta primers and 13 Jbeta primers. The assay was immunoSEQ multiplex PCR, and TCRdb's table has in-frame clones only and misses some. In the table there are roughly 230,000 clones, around 90% of which are singletons. CDR1 and CDR2 (germline): SEHNR, FQNEAQ (reference sequence). After removal of 6 bases from V and 7 bases from J, the junction contained 5 bases not matched to a gene. The CDR3 is 15 residues long. Sample: PBMCs. The receptor's source is a girl aged 2 to 10 in good health and CMV-seronegative. This chain links TRBV7-9 with TRBJ2-3; 15 bases are a match to TRBD2. The CDR3 region has the DNA TGTGCCAGCAGTCGGACTAGCGGGGGGGCTTATACGCAGTATTTT. Protein: CASSRTSGGAYTQYF.